This note documents a single T cell receptor beta chain sequence. What it recognizes is unknown. This sample is drawn from a study of cytomegalovirus exposure and HLA in healthy donors. The study's findings and limits: Analysis was carried out at a later point, and it linked a missense DCLRE1C variant to TCR beta V- and J-gene trimming. In vitro assays verified that a few CMV-associated chains recognized CMV antigens specifically. By HLA locus, TCR association rates varied in a later analysis, with DRB1 showing the most and HLA-C the fewest.

The PCR employed 60 Vbeta primers together with 13 Jbeta primers. Generated by immunoSEQ multiplex PCR, the TCRdb table keeps only in-frame clones and is missing some. This table has about 100,000 clones, 65% to 80% appearing once. Looked up from germline, CDR1 is SNHLY and CDR2 is FYNNEI. With 6 bases clipped from V and 3 bases from J, the junction kept 6 bases outside the gene matches. This CDR3 is 15 amino acids long. Sequencing was done on a sample of PBMCs. The sequence derives from an older woman in good health and CMV-seropositive. The chain employs TRBV2 and TRBJ2-5; 11 nucleotides agree with TRBD1. The CDR3 protein is CASRTGTGGKETQYF. CDR3 in DNA: TGTGCCAGCAGAACCGGGACAGGGGGAAAAGAGACCCAGTACTTC.